This T cell receptor beta chain came from a study of glioma-infiltrating T cells after dendritic cell vaccination. Turning to the study itself: Autologous tumor lysate-pulsed dendritic cell vaccination was given between about 2003 and 2013.

This CDR3 has 13 residues. V was clipped by 6 bases and J by 4 bases, with 10 bases between them. Germline values: CDR1 SNHLY, CDR2 FYNNEI. The method was immunoSEQ multiplex PCR; TCRdb's version includes in-frame clones alone and lacks a portion of them. Seen here are tens of thousands of clones, 90% observed once, and the top ten hold around 2.2%. The chain couples TRBV2 to TRBJ1-5, with D tentatively TRBD1 (5 bases). The TCR originated in a human donor with glioblastoma. The material sequenced was blood, taken before dendritic cell vaccination. The CDR3, as DNA: TGTGCCAGCAGCCTACAGGTTAATCAGCCCCAGCATTTT. Translating gives CASSLQVNQPQHF.